This T cell receptor (beta chain) appears in the sequencing data of a study of cytotoxic CD8 clonotypes in ibrutinib-treated CLL. Sequencing was performed with immunoSEQ multiplex PCR; in TCRdb, only in-frame clones are kept and a portion is missing. The sample has roughly 51,000 clones, more than 45% seen once. The junction had 4 bases not matched to a gene; V was cut back by 2 bases and J by 5 bases. This CDR3 contains 14 residues. Germline loops: CDR1 MNHNY, CDR2 SVGAGI (reference sequence). The chain recombines TRBV6-6 with TRBJ2-3; 7 bases are shared with TRBD1. The material sequenced was PBMCs, taken after 12 months of ibrutinib treatment. The clonotype comes from a human donor with chronic lymphocytic leukemia. CDR3: CASSYEGARDTQYF. CDR3 nucleotides: TGTGCCAGCAGTTACGAGGGGGCGAGAGATACGCAGTATTTT.